This paragraph covers one TCR beta chain sequence. This clonotype has at least ten counts. What this receptor recognizes is not known. No quality values exist for individual bases; no much larger clone is one base distant. This sample is drawn from a study of CD8 T cells in ankylosing spondylitis (dated by TCRdb to 2016 to 2017). About the investigation overall: The study profiled T cell receptor beta repertoires in healthy donors and ankylosing spondylitis patients to find disease-linked TCR variants. Peripheral blood was sampled, and synovial fluid was additionally collected from ankylosing spondylitis patients. The whole study cohort included over 85 healthy donors and around 25 ankylosing spondylitis patients. Findings and caveats that apply to the study as a whole: Significant enrichment of the disease-linked clones was reported in matched synovial fluid samples from ankylosing spondylitis patients. The disease-linked clones showed a CD8+ phenotype and occurred at relatively low frequencies in peripheral blood. A TCR beta motif of roughly 8 highly homologous amino acid variants appeared characteristic of blood from ankylosing spondylitis patients. Some motif variants were previously reported in synovial fluid and blood of reactive arthritis patients, suggesting common disease-initiation mechanisms.

The CDR3 covers 13 residues, taking in both the cysteine and the phenylalanine. The DNA shown is the 39-base CDR3, in frame from base 1. CDR1 MNHEY and CDR2 SVGAGI were looked up in the germline V gene. Deletion took 1 base off V and 8 bases off J, with a span of 9 bases between the germline ends. These reads were obtained on an Illumina HiSeq 2500. TCR beta libraries were prepared by quantitative 5'-RACE with molecular barcodes. Concerning the study's data processing: A new computational method based on a probabilistic model of VDJ rearrangement was used to identify disease-linked TCR variants. TCRdb cleaned the public reads at Q25 with fastp, built clones with MiXCR and kept in-frame beta chains. Each entry merges the rows of one CDR3 protein and shows their most common DNA and genes. The V and J calls here are based on TCRdb, not the publication. A total of fewer than 550,000 distinct CDR3 sequences appear in this sample, approximately 5% of them only once. The top ten hold roughly 3.5% of the sample.

The clonotype originates from a male donor with ankylosing spondylitis. The sequencing sample was made of blood, either unsorted or a sorted T cell fraction (not recorded which). The rearranged segments are TRBV6-5 and TRBJ2-1; TRBD2 is a possible D gene, resting on 6 matching bases. The DNA sequence is given as TGTGCCAGCAGTTACTTGGAGGGCGATGAGCAGTTCTTC. It translates as CASSYLEGDEQFF.